This passage covers 5 T cell receptor beta chains from one sample sequenced in a study of PD-L1 blockade in urothelial cancer. The repertoire was sequenced with immunoSEQ multiplex PCR; TCRdb's copy has only in-frame clones and lacks some. The sample lists under 95,000 clones, 84% occurring once. This sample's time point: pretreatment peripheral blood. Sequenced material: PBMCs, taken around atezolizumab (anti-PD-L1) treatment. The receptors come from a man aged 55 to 69 with urothelial cancer.

This clone was picked up many times. The gene calls are TRBV12-5 and TRBJ1-1; D is unresolved. The CDR3 runs 11 residues. Germline CDR1 reads LGHNT; CDR2 reads FRNRAP. Trimming took off 6 bases at V and 4 bases at J, with 6 bases between the two ends. The CDR3 nucleotides read TGTGCTAGTGGCCTTGTCACTGAAGCTTTCTTT. Residues: CASGLVTEAFF.

This clone was found once. The chain uses TRBV7-2 and TRBJ2-3; 10 nucleotides line up with TRBD2. Looked up from germline, CDR1 is SGHTA and CDR2 is FQGNSA. V shed 3 bases and J 0 bases; nucleotides not matched to a gene: 3. CDR3 length equals 16 residues. The CDR3 reads CASSFTSGASTDTQYF. CDR3 nucleotide sequence: TGTGCCAGCAGCTTTACTAGCGGGGCTAGCACAGATACGCAGTATTTT.

This chain joins TRBV7-9 and TRBJ1-1, with D possibly TRBD1 on 6 matching bases. CDR1 is SEHNR, CDR2 FQNEAQ, per germline (reference sequence). The CDR3 is 15 amino acids. The V and J ends lost 3 bases and 6 bases respectively, with 17 bases between them. The chain's CDR3 is CASSLQSGGAAEAFF. CDR3 nucleotides: TGTGCCAGCAGCTTGCAATCGGGGGGGGCAGCTGAAGCTTTCTTT.

This chain uses TRBV27 with TRBJ1-2; 8 positions agree with TRBD1. The CDR3 spans 15 residues. Germline CDR1 MNHEY, CDR2 SMNVEV (reference sequence). Trimming at V came to 6 bases and at J to 0 bases, leaving 6 bases not matched to a gene. The CDR3 DNA is TGTGCCAGCAGAAACGGACAGGGAGCTAACTATGGCTACACCTTC. This encodes CASRNGQGANYGYTF.

The V call is TRBV5-6, the J call TRBJ1-1, with D perhaps matching TRBD1 (5 bases). Per the germline V gene, CDR1 is SGHDT and CDR2 is YYEEEE. Deletions cut 2 bases from V and 1 base from J, with 12 bases between. The CDR3 has 15 residues. The CDR3 region has the DNA TGTGCCAGCAGCTTTGGCGCGGGGCGGAACACTGAAGCTTTCTTT. Its protein is CASSFGAGRNTEAFF.